These 15 T cell receptor beta chains share one sample of origin, sequenced in a study of CD4 T cells in relation to SARS-CoV-2 and coronaviruses. The method was immunoSEQ multiplex PCR; TCRdb's version includes in-frame clones alone and lacks a portion of them. The sample shows about 36,000 clones, roughly 83% of them seen only once. Antigens for these TCRs are unknown. Sequencing was carried out using naive CD4+ T cells from PBMCs, cultured in vitro. Subset denoted: naive CD4+ T cells isolated by negative enrichment. The receptors shown here come from an adult with COVID-19.

This clone occurred once. The chain combines TRBV5-1 with TRBJ1-5; the D is unclear. The CDR3 spans 15 residues. V shed 4 bases and J shed 1 base, with 12 bases lying between them. Germline V gene sequence: CDR1 SGHRS, CDR2 YFSETQ. The CDR3 loop is CASSATYGSNQPQHF. The DNA for the CDR3 is TGCGCCAGCAGCGCGACATATGGAAGCAATCAGCCCCAGCATTTT.

This clone appeared a single time. J is TRBJ2-7 and V is TRBV5-1; D gene unclear. The CDR3 is 12 residues long. The V end was cut by 3 bases, the J end by 0 bases, with 4 bases between. Germline CDR1 is SGHRS and CDR2 is YFSETQ. Written as DNA, the CDR3 is TGCGCCAGCAGCTCAAGCTCCTACGAGCAGTACTTC. This sequence encodes CASSSSSYEQYF.

The chain recombines TRBV19 with TRBJ1-2; D is undetermined. Trimming shortened V by 6 bases and J by 4 bases, and 6 bases separated the two germline ends. This CDR3 spans 11 amino acids. Germline V gene lookup returns CDR1 LNHDA and CDR2 SQIVND (reference sequence). This CDR3 reads CASSRSYGYTF. The DNA for the CDR3 is TGTGCCAGTAGCAGATCCTATGGCTACACCTTC.

The V and J genes are TRBV18 and TRBJ1-3; 9 nucleotides match TRBD1. Per the germline V gene, CDR1 is KGHSH and CDR2 is LQKENI. There are 15 residues in the CDR3. Losses at the gene ends were 6 bases for V and 8 bases for J; bases not matched to a gene: 11. The chain's CDR3 is CASSTGTGSLYTIYF. As DNA, the CDR3 is TGTGCCAGCTCGACCGGGACAGGGAGTCTCTACACCATATATTTT.

The V gene is TRBV2, the J gene TRBJ2-2, with a tentative D call TRBD2 (5 bases). The germline CDR1 and CDR2 sequences are SNHLY and FYNNEI. Trimming cost V 1 base and J 5 bases, with 11 bases left between them. CDR3 length: 15 residues. The CDR3 region has the DNA TGTGCCAGCAGTGAAGATGGGAGTTGGACCGGGGAGCTGTTTTTT. The encoded protein is CASSEDGSWTGELFF.

The chain recombines TRBV28 with TRBJ1-1, with D tentatively TRBD1 (5 bases). This CDR3 spans 13 amino acids. The germline V and J ends were trimmed by 2 bases and 6 bases, with 10 bases remaining between them. Germline V gene sequence: CDR1 MDHEN, CDR2 SYDVKM. The CDR3, as DNA: TGTGCCAGCAGTTTAGGGGGGTTCCCTGAAGCTTTCTTT. As protein: CASSLGGFPEAFF.

The chain is built from TRBV27 and TRBJ2-1, with TRBD2 matching 15 bases. Germline assignment: CDR1 MNHEY and CDR2 SMNVEV (reference sequence). Losses at the gene ends were 5 bases for V and 6 bases for J; bases not matched to a gene: 14. This CDR3 has 19 residues. The DNA of the CDR3 is TGTGCCAGCAGTCGACTGGTAGGACTAGCGGGAGGGCCGGTCAATGAGCAGTTCTTC. The encoded protein is CASSRLVGLAGGPVNEQFF.

The chain carries TRBV7-2 and TRBJ2-7, with D possibly TRBD2 on 6 matching bases. The CDR3 has 12 amino acids. Germline loops: CDR1 SGHTA, CDR2 FQGNSA. Trimming left V 2 bases short and J 6 bases short, with 8 bases between. The CDR3 bases are TGTGCCAGCAGCTTATCGACTAGCGAGCAGTACTTC. Its translation: CASSLSTSEQYF.

The rearrangement joins TRBV20-1 to TRBJ1-2, with D hard to call. V was shortened by 3 bases and J by 8 bases, with 13 bases between the two germline ends. The CDR3 runs to 12 residues. CDR1 is DFQATT, CDR2 SNEGSKA, per germline (reference sequence). CDR3 coding DNA: TGCAGTGCTAGTATCGCGTCGAGGGGCTACACCTTC. Translation: CSASIASRGYTF.

CDR3 DNA sequence: TGTGCCAGCACCCGAGCCCGTTTTGTCGGCGATTCACCCCTCCACTTT. It encodes CASTRARFVGDSPLHF. The chain joins TRBV28 to TRBJ1-6; D gene unclear. The CDR3 covers 16 residues. Per germline, CDR1 MDHEN and CDR2 SYDVKM. V lost 7 bases, J lost 8 bases, and 21 bases lay in between.

For the CDR3, the DNA is TGTGCCAGCAGCTTAAAACTTAAACAGGGGGCAGAACAGTTCTTC. As protein: CASSLKLKQGAEQFF. The rearrangement uses TRBV7-9 and TRBJ2-1; 9 positions agree with TRBD1. V shed 2 bases, J shed 13 bases, and the junction held 12 bases outside the gene matches. Germline V gene data show CDR1 as SEHNR and CDR2 as FQNEAQ (reference sequence). CDR3 length equals 15 residues.

The gene calls are TRBV30 and TRBJ1-2, with 10 bases identical to TRBD1. The CDR3 runs 15 residues. Germline CDR1 is GTSNPN and CDR2 is SVGIG (reference sequence). V lost 3 bases and J lost 7; bases outside the gene matches: 11. The CDR3 coding sequence is TGTGCCTGGAGCGTCCCGGGACAGGGGCTTGCTGGCTACACCTTC. Translating it yields CAWSVPGQGLAGYTF.

The J gene is TRBJ2-7, the V gene TRBV20-1; tentative D call: TRBD2 (5 bases). The length of the CDR3 is 11 residues. Germline values: CDR1 DFQATT, CDR2 SNEGSKA (reference sequence). Here the CDR3 DNA reads TGCAGCTCAAAAGTCGAGGGCGAGCAGTACTTC. This translates into CSSKVEGEQYF.

The rearrangement links TRBV3-1 (or the pseudogene TRBV3-2) to TRBJ1-2; the D is unclear. The length of the CDR3 is 14 residues. Trimming shortened V by 4 bases and J by 8 bases, and 17 bases separated the two germline ends. Germline assignment: CDR1 LGHDT and CDR2 YNNKEL (reference sequence). The CDR3 DNA is TGTGCCAGCAGCCCCGGGAGTACGGGGATGGGCTACACCTTC. It specifies CASSPGSTGMGYTF.

The CDR3 region has the DNA TGTGCCAGCAGTTGGGGGGGGCGCGGCTATGGCTACACCTTC. Translating gives CASSWGGRGYGYTF. The rearrangement links TRBV28 to TRBJ1-2, with D perhaps matching TRBD1 (6 bases). The CDR3 covers 14 residues. Per germline, CDR1 MDHEN and CDR2 SYDVKM. Between the trimmed V and J ends, which lost 4 bases and 4 bases, there was a span of 13 bases.